This TCR beta chain came from a study of naive and memory T cell subsets. TCR cDNA received a 3' ligated oligonucleotide that carried a UMI. In germline, CDR1 is SGHTA, CDR2 FQGTGA. V gave up 3 bases and J gave up 8 bases; unmatched junction bases: 2. CDR3 length equals 14 residues. This clonotype was counted between two and nine times. What it binds is not known. Study-wide results and caveats: TCR transcript changes with activation or differentiation may affect this RNA method.

Four PCR rounds used nested alpha and beta constant region primers plus the SP2 primer. TCRdb passed the 5' RACE reads through MiXCR, listing each CDR3 protein once. The profile shows tens of thousands of distinct CDR3 sequences, 7.6% of them singletons. The clonotype comes from a female donor in good health. The chain has TRBV7-3 and TRBJ1-6; 9 bases line up with TRBD1. The CDR3 region is CASSLTGGDSPLHF. The CDR3 DNA is TGTGCCAGCAGCTTGACAGGGGGGGATTCACCCCTCCACTTT.